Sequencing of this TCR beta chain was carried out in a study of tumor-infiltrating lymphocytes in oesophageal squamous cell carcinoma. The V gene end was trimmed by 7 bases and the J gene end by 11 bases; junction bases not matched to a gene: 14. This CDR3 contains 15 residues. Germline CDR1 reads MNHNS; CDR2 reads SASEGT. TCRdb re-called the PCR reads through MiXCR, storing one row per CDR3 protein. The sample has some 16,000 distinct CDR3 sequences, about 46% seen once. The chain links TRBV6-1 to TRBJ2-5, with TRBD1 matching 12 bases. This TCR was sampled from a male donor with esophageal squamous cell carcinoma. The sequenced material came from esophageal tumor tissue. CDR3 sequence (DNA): TGTGCCAGCAATTCGGGACAGGGGGCGTTCAATGAGCAGTACTTC. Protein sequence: CASNSGQGAFNEQYF.